In this sample, the clone carrying this TCR beta chain turned up many times. Its antigen remains unidentified. Around 9 milliliters of peripheral blood were drawn from each donor into EDTA-treated tubes. Extraction of total RNA produced a minimum of 5 micrograms from each sample. The CDR3 has 15 residues. Germline V gene data show CDR1 as WSHSY and CDR2 as SAAADI. The ends lost 3 bases at V and 0 bases at J; junction bases unmatched: 4. This entry belongs to a study of blood T cells in healthy people across ages. Findings and caveats of the study: TCR beta diversity, measured per million T cells, fell in a roughly linear way with age.

Alongside a J-beta primer mix, a sample-barcoded 5' primer served in a second PCR lasting about 7 to 11 cycles. Each cDNA was tagged by a template-switch adaptor containing 12 random nucleotides. TCRdb called the 5' RACE reads again in MiXCR, with one record for every CDR3 protein. This sample has more than 1,400,000 distinct CDR3 sequences, with 35% to 45% found just once. The chain recombines TRBV10-2 with TRBJ2-7, with 8 bases aligning to TRBD2. This sequence originates from a woman under 30 in good health. The sequencing input was blood. CDR3 DNA sequence: TGCGCCAGCAGTGACGCGGGAGGCATCTCCTACGAGCAGTACTTC. This gives the protein CASSDAGGISYEQYF.